These T cell receptor beta chains were read from a single sample in a study of blood T cell repertoires in COVID-19. Profiling relied on immunoSEQ multiplex PCR, and the TCRdb table lists in-frame clones only, not all of them. The sample includes roughly 180,000 clones, almost 85% of them seen just once. Sequences were obtained from PBMCs or T cells enriched from blood (not recorded which). The receptors derive from a man in his forties or fifties who had recovered from COVID-19. CDR3s include the opening cysteine and the closing phenylalanine or tryptophan. The order of the fields is J gene, D gene, clone size, V gene, CDR3 DNA, CDR3 protein. The D gene is left open where the match is weak. Expanded clones are given a class, and other clones once, few, many or no size at all.

J gene: TRBJ2-1
D gene: -
clone size: -
V gene: TRBV12-3/TRBV12-4
CDR3 DNA: TGTGCCAGCACCCCGGGCTACAATGAGCAGTTCTTC
CDR3 protein: CASTPGYNEQFF

J gene: TRBJ1-1
D gene: -
clone size: -
V gene: TRBV6-5
CDR3 DNA: TGTGCCAGCCGGAGACAGGAGGTGGGCACTGAAGCTTTCTTT
CDR3 protein: CASRRQEVGTEAFF

J gene: TRBJ2-3
D gene: -
clone size: -
V gene: TRBV28
CDR3 DNA: TGTGCCAGCAAGGAGGGACAGAGGACAGATACGCAGTATTTT
CDR3 protein: CASKEGQRTDTQYF

J gene: TRBJ1-4
D gene: -
clone size: few
V gene: TRBV2
CDR3 DNA: TGTGCCAGCAGTGAAGGATACAGGGCCTACCATGAAAAACTGTTTTTT
CDR3 protein: CASSEGYRAYHEKLFF

J gene: TRBJ2-1
D gene: -
clone size: -
V gene: TRBV18
CDR3 DNA: TGTGCCAGCTCACGAGTCGATGAGCAGTTCTTC
CDR3 protein: CASSRVDEQFF

J gene: TRBJ2-3
D gene: -
clone size: -
V gene: TRBV19
CDR3 DNA: TGTGCCAGTAGTATGGGCCCCCGGGATACGCAGTATTTT
CDR3 protein: CASSMGPRDTQYF

J gene: TRBJ1-1
D gene: TRBD1
clone size: -
V gene: TRBV11-3
CDR3 DNA: TGTGCCAGCAGCTGGACAGGGGGAAAAGCTTTCTTT
CDR3 protein: CASSWTGGKAFF

J gene: TRBJ2-7
D gene: TRBD2
clone size: -
V gene: TRBV2
CDR3 DNA: TGTGCCAGCAAGGCTAGCGGGACCTACGAGCAGTACTTC
CDR3 protein: CASKASGTYEQYF

J gene: TRBJ2-2
D gene: TRBD1
clone size: -
V gene: TRBV30
CDR3 DNA: TGTGCCTGGAGTACACTGACAGGGCCCTACTCCACCGGGGAGCTGTTTTTT
CDR3 protein: CAWSTLTGPYSTGELFF

J gene: TRBJ2-6
D gene: TRBD1
clone size: -
V gene: TRBV15
CDR3 DNA: TGTGCCACCTTTAGAGGCAGGGGGCTAGCCTCTGGGGCCAACGTCCTGACTTTC
CDR3 protein: CATFRGRGLASGANVLTF

J gene: TRBJ1-5
D gene: -
clone size: -
V gene: TRBV28
CDR3 DNA: TGTGCCAGCCGTGGGGGGGTGCAGCCCCAGCATTTT
CDR3 protein: CASRGGVQPQHF

J gene: TRBJ2-7
D gene: -
clone size: few
V gene: TRBV9
CDR3 DNA: TGTGCCAGCAGCGTAAGGGGGAATGGGGACGAGCAGTACTTC
CDR3 protein: CASSVRGNGDEQYF

J gene: TRBJ2-1
D gene: -
clone size: -
V gene: TRBV27
CDR3 DNA: TGTGCCAGCAATCTAGTTAGGTCCTACAATGAGCAGTTCTTC
CDR3 protein: CASNLVRSYNEQFF

J gene: TRBJ1-5
D gene: TRBD1
clone size: -
V gene: TRBV6-5
CDR3 DNA: TGTGCCAGCAGCATGCAGGGACAGTCCAATCAGCCCCAGCATTTT
CDR3 protein: CASSMQGQSNQPQHF

J gene: TRBJ2-1
D gene: -
clone size: -
V gene: TRBV10-1
CDR3 DNA: TGCGCCAGCAGTGAGAGGAGTAGCTCCTACAATGAGCAGTTCTTC
CDR3 protein: CASSERSSSYNEQFF

J gene: TRBJ2-5
D gene: TRBD2
clone size: -
V gene: TRBV7-9
CDR3 DNA: TGTGCCAGCAGTCGGGGAGTATCTAGCGGACAAGAGACCCAGTACTTC
CDR3 protein: CASSRGVSSGQETQYF

J gene: TRBJ1-1
D gene: -
clone size: -
V gene: TRBV7-9
CDR3 DNA: TGTGCCAGCACTAGACCCGCTGCGGACACTGAAGCTTTCTTT
CDR3 protein: CASTRPAADTEAFF

J gene: TRBJ2-5
D gene: -
clone size: once
V gene: TRBV5-1
CDR3 DNA: TGCGCCAGCAGCACAGACAGGCGAGAGACCCAGTACTTC
CDR3 protein: CASSTDRRETQYF

J gene: TRBJ2-2
D gene: TRBD1
clone size: -
V gene: TRBV3-1/TRBV3-2
CDR3 DNA: TGTGCCAGCAGCCAAGCCAGGGGGCTGGACACCGGGGAGCTGTTTTTT
CDR3 protein: CASSQARGLDTGELFF

J gene: TRBJ2-5
D gene: TRBD1
clone size: once
V gene: TRBV18
CDR3 DNA: TGTGCCACCAGGGGGCAAGAGACCCAGTACTTC
CDR3 protein: CATRGQETQYF

J gene: TRBJ1-5
D gene: -
clone size: -
V gene: TRBV2
CDR3 DNA: TGTGCCAGCACGGAAGGGGAACAGCCCCAGCATTTT
CDR3 protein: CASTEGEQPQHF

J gene: TRBJ2-3
D gene: -
clone size: -
V gene: TRBV7-6
CDR3 DNA: TGTGCCAGCAGCTTAGGGTCTAGCGCACCGATAAGGAGCACAGATACGCAGTATTTT
CDR3 protein: CASSLGSSAPIRSTDTQYF

J gene: TRBJ2-7
D gene: -
clone size: -
V gene: TRBV12-3/TRBV12-4
CDR3 DNA: TGTGCCAGCAGCCCTGGAGACGAGCAGTACTTC
CDR3 protein: CASSPGDEQYF

J gene: TRBJ2-2
D gene: -
clone size: -
V gene: TRBV7-6
CDR3 DNA: TGTGCCAGCAGCTTAGATGGGACTGTGAACACCGGGGAGCTGTTTTTT
CDR3 protein: CASSLDGTVNTGELFF

J gene: TRBJ2-7
D gene: TRBD2
clone size: -
V gene: TRBV11-2
CDR3 DNA: TGTGCCAGCAGCCCCATGCGGGGGGGAAACGAGCAGTACTTC
CDR3 protein: CASSPMRGGNEQYF